This TCR beta chain was sequenced during a study of early T cells in non-severe SARS-CoV-2 infection. This clonotype was counted a few times. Attachment of unique molecular identifiers was made to individual cDNA molecules. TCRdb independently ran MiXCR on the 5' RACE reads; one entry per CDR3 protein. The sample lists tens of thousands of distinct CDR3 sequences, around an eighth occurring once. The germline V gene has CDR1 SGHRS and CDR2 YFSETQ. V shed 4 bases and J shed 2 bases, with 16 bases lying between them. CDR3 size: 16 residues. V and J are TRBV5-1 and TRBJ1-5; D gene uncertain. Sequencing input: whole blood. The receptor was isolated from an adult who was a healthcare worker with PCR-confirmed SARS-CoV-2 infection or an uninfected control (not recorded which). CDR3 region: CASSTDGDSRNQPQHF. The CDR3 DNA follows: TGCGCCAGCAGCACAGACGGGGATTCTCGCAATCAGCCCCAGCATTTT. Using reference TRBV5-1 and TRBJ1-5 for the parts outside the CDR3, the full variable domain is KAGVTQTPRYLIKTRGQQVTLSCSPISGHRSVSWYQQTPGQGLQFLFEYFSETQRNKGNFPGRFSGRQFSNSRSEMNVSTLELGDSALYLCASSTDGDSRNQPQHFGDGTRLSIL.